This T cell receptor (beta chain) was sequenced in a study of T cell responses to AZD1222 COVID-19 vaccine. Looking at the study overall: The analysis combined second doses at about 4 or about 12 weeks. Notes on the study in general: The study sampled repertoires only after the peak T cell response. In the spike-specific TCR repertoire, nearly half reportedly target unmutated variant regions. Across spike, vaccine-associated CD4 TCRs were found, dominant at 160-218 and 743-854.

Clones were sequenced by immunoSEQ multiplex PCR, and TCRdb holds only the in-frame ones, with some missing. The table lists 100,000 or so clones, approximately 83% of them singletons. Regarding this clone: Its antigen remains unidentified.

Germline assignment: CDR1 SGHNT and CDR2 YYREEE (reference sequence). This CDR3 is built from 13 residues. V was pared by 4 bases and J by 3 bases, with 7 bases between. The specimen comprised peripheral blood, sampled on day 0 of AZD1222 vaccination. The sequence came from an adult in good health. The chain joins TRBV5-4 to TRBJ2-2; D remains unclear. The CDR3 region has the DNA TGTGCCAGCAGCGGGGTCCACACCGGGGAGCTGTTTTTT. Translated, it gives CASSGVHTGELFF.